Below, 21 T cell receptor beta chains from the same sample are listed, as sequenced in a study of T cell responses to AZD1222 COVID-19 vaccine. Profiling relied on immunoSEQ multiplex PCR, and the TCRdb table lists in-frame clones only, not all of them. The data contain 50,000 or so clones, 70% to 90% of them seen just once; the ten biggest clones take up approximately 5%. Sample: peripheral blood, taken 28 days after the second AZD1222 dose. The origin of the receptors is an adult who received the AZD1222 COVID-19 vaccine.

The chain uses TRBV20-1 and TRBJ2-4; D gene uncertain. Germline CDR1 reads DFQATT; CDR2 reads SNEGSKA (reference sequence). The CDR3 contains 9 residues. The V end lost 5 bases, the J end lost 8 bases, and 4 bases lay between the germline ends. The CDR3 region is CSAGHIQYF. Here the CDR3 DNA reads TGCAGTGCTGGACACATTCAGTACTTC.

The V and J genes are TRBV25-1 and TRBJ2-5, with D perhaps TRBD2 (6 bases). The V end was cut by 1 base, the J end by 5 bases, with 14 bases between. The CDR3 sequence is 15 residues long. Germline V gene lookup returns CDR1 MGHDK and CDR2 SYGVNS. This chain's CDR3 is CASSESSGGMETQYF. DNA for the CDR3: TGTGCCAGCAGTGAATCTTCGGGCGGGATGGAGACCCAGTACTTC.

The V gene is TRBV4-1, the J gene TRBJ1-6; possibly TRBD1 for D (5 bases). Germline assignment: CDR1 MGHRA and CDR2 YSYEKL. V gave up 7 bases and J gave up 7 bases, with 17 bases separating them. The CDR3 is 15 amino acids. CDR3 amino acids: CASTHVGGDNSPLHF. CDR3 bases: TGCGCCAGCACCCACGTCGGGGGGGACAATTCACCCCTCCACTTT.

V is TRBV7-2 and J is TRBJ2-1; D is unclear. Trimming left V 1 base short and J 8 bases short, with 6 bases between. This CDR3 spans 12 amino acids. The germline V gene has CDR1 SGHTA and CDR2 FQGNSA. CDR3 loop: CASSLGRDEQFF. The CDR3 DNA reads TGTGCCAGCAGCTTAGGTAGGGATGAGCAGTTCTTC.

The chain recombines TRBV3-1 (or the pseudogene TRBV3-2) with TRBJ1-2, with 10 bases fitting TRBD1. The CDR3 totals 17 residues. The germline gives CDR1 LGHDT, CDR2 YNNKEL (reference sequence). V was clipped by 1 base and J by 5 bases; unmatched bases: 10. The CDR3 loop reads CASSQGTRDRGLYGYTF. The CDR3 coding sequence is TGTGCCAGCAGCCAAGGCACCCGGGACAGGGGCCTGTATGGCTACACCTTC.

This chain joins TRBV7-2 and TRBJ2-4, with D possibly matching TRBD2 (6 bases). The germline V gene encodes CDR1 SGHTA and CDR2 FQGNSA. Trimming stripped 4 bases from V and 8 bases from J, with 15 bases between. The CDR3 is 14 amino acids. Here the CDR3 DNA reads TGTGCCAGCAGCTCTCAAGTCTGGGGGGACATTCAGTACTTC. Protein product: CASSSQVWGDIQYF.

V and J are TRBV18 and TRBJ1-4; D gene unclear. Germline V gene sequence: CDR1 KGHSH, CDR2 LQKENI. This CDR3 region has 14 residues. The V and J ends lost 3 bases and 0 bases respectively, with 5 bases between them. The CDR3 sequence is CASSPGATNEKLFF. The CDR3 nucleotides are TGTGCCAGCTCACCCGGGGCAACTAATGAAAAACTGTTTTTT.

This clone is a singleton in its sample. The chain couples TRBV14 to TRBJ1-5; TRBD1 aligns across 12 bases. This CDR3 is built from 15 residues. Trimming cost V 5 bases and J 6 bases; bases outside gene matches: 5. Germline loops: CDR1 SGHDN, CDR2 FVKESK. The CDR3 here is CASSLGQGAGQPQHF. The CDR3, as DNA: TGTGCCAGCAGCTTGGGACAGGGGGCCGGTCAGCCCCAGCATTTT.

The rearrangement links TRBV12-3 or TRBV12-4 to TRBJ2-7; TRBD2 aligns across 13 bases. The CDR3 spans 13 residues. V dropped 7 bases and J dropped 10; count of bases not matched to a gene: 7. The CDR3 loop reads CASIGTSGTAQYF. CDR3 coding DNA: TGTGCCAGCATCGGGACTAGCGGGACGGCCCAGTACTTC.

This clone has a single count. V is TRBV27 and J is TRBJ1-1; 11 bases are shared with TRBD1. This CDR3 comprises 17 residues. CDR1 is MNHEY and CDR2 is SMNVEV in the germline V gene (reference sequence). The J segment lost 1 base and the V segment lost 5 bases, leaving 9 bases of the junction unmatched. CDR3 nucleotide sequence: TGTGCCAGCAGTAAGTGGACAGGGGGCTTAGGGAACACTGAAGCTTTCTTT. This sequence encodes CASSKWTGGLGNTEAFF.

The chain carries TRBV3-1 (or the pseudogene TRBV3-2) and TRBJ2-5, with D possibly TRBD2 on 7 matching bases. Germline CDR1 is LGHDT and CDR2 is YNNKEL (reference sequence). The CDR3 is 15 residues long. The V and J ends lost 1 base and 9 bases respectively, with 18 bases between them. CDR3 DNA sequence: TGTGCCAGCAGCCAAGTGTGGGGGGGCCTCAGTCCCCAGTACTTC. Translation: CASSQVWGGLSPQYF.

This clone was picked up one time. Written as DNA, the CDR3 is TGTGCCAGCAGCTTAGTCGGGGATGGCTACGAGCAGTACTTC. It codes for CASSLVGDGYEQYF. The chain joins TRBV5-5 to TRBJ2-7; TRBD2 is a possible D gene (5 bases). The V gene's germline CDR1 is SGHKS and CDR2 YYEKEE (reference sequence). The CDR3 loop spans 14 amino acids. V lost 2 bases and J 3 bases, leaving 12 bases between the germline ends. The entire variable domain, with the rest obtained from reference TRBV5-5 and TRBJ2-7, is as follows: DAGVTQSPTHLIKTRGQQVTLRCSPISGHKSVSWYQQVLGQGPQFIFQYYEKEERGRGNFPDRFSARQFPNYSSELNVNALLLGDSALYLCASSLVGDGYEQYFGPGTRLTVT.

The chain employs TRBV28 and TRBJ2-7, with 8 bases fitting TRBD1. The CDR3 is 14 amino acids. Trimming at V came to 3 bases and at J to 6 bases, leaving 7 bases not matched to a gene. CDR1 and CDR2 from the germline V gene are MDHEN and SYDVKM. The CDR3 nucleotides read TGTGCCAGCAGTTTTGAGGACAGGGCTGGCGAGCAGTACTTC. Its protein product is CASSFEDRAGEQYF.

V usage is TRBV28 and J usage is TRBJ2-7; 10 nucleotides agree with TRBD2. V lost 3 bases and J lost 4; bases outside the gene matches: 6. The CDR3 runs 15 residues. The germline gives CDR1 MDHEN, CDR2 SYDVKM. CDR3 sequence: CASSFGTSEGYEQYF. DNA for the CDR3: TGTGCCAGCAGTTTTGGGACTAGCGAGGGTTACGAGCAGTACTTC.

The CDR3 DNA reads as TGTGCCAGCAGGGAATCTAGCGGCCCCTACGAGCAGTACTTC. It is translated as CASRESSGPYEQYF. The rearrangement uses TRBV2 and TRBJ2-7, with 7 bases matching TRBD2. Germline V gene data show CDR1 as SNHLY and CDR2 as FYNNEI. V was pared by 6 bases and J by 2 bases, with 7 bases of the junction left unmatched. This CDR3 has 14 residues.

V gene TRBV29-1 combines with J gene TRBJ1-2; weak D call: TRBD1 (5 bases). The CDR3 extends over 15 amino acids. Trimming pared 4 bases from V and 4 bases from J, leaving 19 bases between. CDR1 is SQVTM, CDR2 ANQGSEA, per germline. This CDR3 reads CSVGPGKDKGYGYTF. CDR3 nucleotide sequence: TGCAGCGTTGGGCCAGGGAAAGATAAAGGCTATGGCTACACCTTC. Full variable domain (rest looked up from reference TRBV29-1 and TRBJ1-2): SAVISQKPSRDICQRGTSLTIQCQVDSQVTMMFWYRQQPGQSLTLIATANQGSEATYESGFVIDKFPISRPNLTFSTLTVSNMSPEDSSIYLCSVGPGKDKGYGYTFGSGTRLTVV.

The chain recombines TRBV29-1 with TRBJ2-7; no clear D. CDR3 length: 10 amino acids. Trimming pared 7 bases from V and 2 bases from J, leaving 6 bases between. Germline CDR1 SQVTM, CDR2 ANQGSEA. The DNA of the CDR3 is TGCAGCGGGGATCCCTACGAGCAGTACTTC. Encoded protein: CSGDPYEQYF.

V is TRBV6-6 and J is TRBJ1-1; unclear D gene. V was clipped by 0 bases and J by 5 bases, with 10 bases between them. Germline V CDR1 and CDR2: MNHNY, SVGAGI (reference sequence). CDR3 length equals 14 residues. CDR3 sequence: CASSYSARITEAFF. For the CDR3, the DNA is TGTGCCAGCAGTTACTCGGCCCGAATTACTGAAGCTTTCTTT.

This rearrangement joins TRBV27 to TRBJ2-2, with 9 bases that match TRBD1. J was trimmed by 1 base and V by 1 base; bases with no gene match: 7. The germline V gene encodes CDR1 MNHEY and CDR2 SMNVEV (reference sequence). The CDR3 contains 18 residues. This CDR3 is CASSLFPGTGLNTGELFF. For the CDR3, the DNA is TGTGCCAGCAGTTTATTCCCCGGGACAGGGCTGAACACCGGGGAGCTGTTTTTT.

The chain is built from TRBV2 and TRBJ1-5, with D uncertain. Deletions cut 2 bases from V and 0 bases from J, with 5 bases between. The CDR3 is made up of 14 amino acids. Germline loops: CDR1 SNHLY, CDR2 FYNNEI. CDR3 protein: CASSEMDSNQPQHF. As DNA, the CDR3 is TGTGCCAGCAGTGAAATGGATAGCAATCAGCCCCAGCATTTT.

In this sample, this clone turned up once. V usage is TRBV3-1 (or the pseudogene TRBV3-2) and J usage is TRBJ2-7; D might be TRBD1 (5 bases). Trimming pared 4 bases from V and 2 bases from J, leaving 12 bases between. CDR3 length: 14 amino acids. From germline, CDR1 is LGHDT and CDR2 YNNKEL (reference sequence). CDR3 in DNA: TGTGCCAGCAGCCCAGCAGGGATCGCCTACGAGCAGTACTTC. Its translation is CASSPAGIAYEQYF.